This note documents a single TCR beta chain sequence. The assay was immunoSEQ multiplex PCR, and TCRdb's table has in-frame clones only and misses some. This table holds approximately 75,000 clones, around 95% found once. The sample is drawn from a study of technical replicates of blood from a handful of donors. The CDR3 totals 12 residues. Germline CDR1 is GTSNPN and CDR2 is SVGIG (reference sequence). With 0 bases removed from V and 8 bases from J, the gap between germline ends came to 8 bases. The sample comprised T cells isolated from PBMCs. The rearrangement uses TRBV30 and TRBJ1-3; no reliable D call. This receptor was identified in a human donor in good health. The CDR3, as DNA: TGTGCCTGGAGTGTACCTATTGACACCATATATTTT. As protein: CAWSVPIDTIYF.